The 16 T cell receptor beta chains below come from one sample, sequenced in a study of blood T cells in healthy people across ages. Combining a sample-barcoded 5' primer with a J-beta primer mix, a second PCR ran for 7 to 11 cycles. TCRdb itself ran the 5' RACE reads through MiXCR, one entry per CDR3 protein. The sample consists of some 1.8 million distinct CDR3 sequences, roughly 43% of them appearing once. The specimen was blood. Every receptor here comes from a human donor in good health.

This clonotype came up a few times. This sequence joins TRBV2 and TRBJ2-1; possibly TRBD2 for D (5 bases). The CDR3 extends over 14 amino acids. V was trimmed by 7 bases and J by 9 bases, leaving 19 bases between them. Germline V gene lookup returns CDR1 SNHLY and CDR2 FYNNEI. As DNA, the CDR3 is TGTGCCAGCATCCCGGGGTACCGTTCTGGTGAGCAGTTCTTC. Amino acid sequence: CASIPGYRSGEQFF.

The V gene is TRBV11-2, the J gene TRBJ2-7, with D possibly being TRBD2 (5 bases). The CDR3 spans 13 residues. The V gene lost 7 bases and the J gene lost 7 bases, with 17 bases spanning the gap. The germline gives CDR1 SGHAT, CDR2 FQNNGV. CDR3 nucleotides: TGTGCCAGCAACTTCTTTTCGACGGGGGAGCAGTACTTC. Amino acids: CASNFFSTGEQYF.

The chain uses TRBV7-2 and TRBJ1-5; 7 bases are a match to TRBD1. The junction had 5 bases not matched to a gene; V was cut back by 3 bases and J by 3 bases. CDR3 length equals 15 residues. Germline V lookup: CDR1 SGHTA, CDR2 FQGNSA. CDR3 nucleotide sequence: TGTGCCAGCAGCTTCCGGCAGGGGGACAATCAGCCCCAGCATTTT. It specifies CASSFRQGDNQPQHF.

The table lists this clonotype with a few counts. The chain carries TRBV28 and TRBJ2-4, with 7 bases lining up with TRBD2. The V gene's germline CDR1 is MDHEN and CDR2 SYDVKM. Trimming cost V 1 base and J 0 bases; bases outside gene matches: 6. CDR3 size: 17 residues. In DNA, the CDR3 is TGTGCCAGCAGTTTATATCCTAGCGGAAAAGCCAAAAACATTCAGTACTTC. It encodes CASSLYPSGKAKNIQYF.

This clonotype was found once. The chain is built from TRBV5-1 and TRBJ2-1, with 8 bases fitting TRBD2. Germline assignment: CDR1 SGHRS and CDR2 YFSETQ. J lost 8 bases, V lost 0 bases, and 10 bases had no gene match. The CDR3 is 16 amino acids. In DNA, the CDR3 is TGCGCCAGCAGCTTGGGAGGGACTAGTCCCCCCGATGAGCAGTTCTTC. Its protein product is CASSLGGTSPPDEQFF.

This clonotype showed up just once. The rearrangement joins TRBV20-1 to TRBJ2-5, with D hard to call. Trimming removed 4 bases at V and 2 bases at J, with 8 bases between. The CDR3 contains 12 residues. Germline CDR1 DFQATT, CDR2 SNEGSKA (reference sequence). CDR3 amino acids: CSANQHQETQYF. DNA for the CDR3: TGCAGTGCTAATCAACATCAAGAGACCCAGTACTTC.

Regarding this clonotype: An end of the junction differs from the germline gene, which may be a read error. The chain recombines TRBV29-1 with TRBJ1-2; no definite D call. The CDR3 is made up of 12 amino acids. CDR1 SQVTM and CDR2 ANQGSEA come from the germline V gene. The CDR3 is CGVEDKNYGYTF. The CDR3 nucleotides read TGCGGCGTTGAAGATAAGAACTATGGCTACACCTTC.

This chain connects TRBV28 to TRBJ2-1, with a tentative D call TRBD1 (6 bases). The CDR3 has 12 amino acids. In germline, CDR1 is MDHEN, CDR2 SYDVKM. Trimming removed 11 bases from V and 2 bases from J, with 10 bases in between. The CDR3 DNA reads as TGTGCCGGGGGACAAACCTACAATGAGCAGTTCTTC. Protein: CAGGQTYNEQFF. Supplemented by reference TRBV28 and TRBJ2-1, the full variable domain reads DVKVTQSSRYLVKRTGEKVFLECVQDMDHENMFWYRQDPGLGLRLIYFSYDVKMKEKGDIPEGYSVSREKKERFSLILESASTNQTSMYLCAGGQTYNEQFFGPGTRLTVL.

This clonotype was seen more than once but under ten times. The chain uses TRBV5-1 and TRBJ2-5; 8 nucleotides align to TRBD1. The J call is in doubt because the DNA end fits TRBJ2-7 better. CDR1 is SGHRS, CDR2 YFSETQ, per germline. This CDR3 is 17 amino acids long. The CDR3 DNA reads as TGCGCCAGCAGCTTGGCCGATGGTAGGGACAGGAGCTACGAGCAGTACTTC. Translating gives CASSLADGRDRSYEQYF.

The gene calls are TRBV7-9 and TRBJ2-3, with D uncertain. The length of the CDR3 is 16 residues. Germline CDR1 SEHNR, CDR2 FQNEAQ (reference sequence). Trimming removed 1 base at V and 2 bases at J, with 13 bases between. CDR3: CASSLVGESVTDTQYF. As DNA, the CDR3 is TGTGCCAGCAGCTTAGTGGGTGAATCGGTCACAGATACGCAGTATTTT.

The genes are TRBV15 and TRBJ2-7; TRBD1 aligns across 7 bases. Trimming removed 0 bases from V and 2 bases from J; junction bases left unmatched: 7. CDR3 length: 16 residues. CDR1 and CDR2 from the germline V gene are LNHNV and YYDKDF (reference sequence). This CDR3 is CATSRDGSTGTYEQYF. CDR3 nucleotides: TGTGCCACCAGCAGAGACGGATCGACAGGGACCTACGAGCAGTACTTC.

In its sample, this clonotype was seen once. The rearrangement uses TRBV15 and TRBJ2-4, with D perhaps matching TRBD2 (7 bases). CDR3 length: 15 amino acids. The germline CDR1 and CDR2 sequences are LNHNV and YYDKDF (reference sequence). Trimming removed 3 bases from V and 8 bases from J, with 17 bases in between. In DNA form, the CDR3 reads TGTGCCACCAGCAGTAGGGGGGGCGCAGGGGACATTCAGTACTTC. Amino acid sequence: CATSSRGGAGDIQYF.

This clonotype was observed a handful of times. This chain uses TRBV11-2 with TRBJ2-7; TRBD2 matches at 7 bases. This CDR3 is 15 amino acids long. V lost 4 bases to trimming and J lost 5 bases; unmatched junction nucleotides: 11. Germline V gene data show CDR1 as SGHAT and CDR2 as FQNNGV. The DNA of the CDR3 is TGTGCCAGCAGCTCCTGGATGGGGGGGGACGACGAGCAGTACTTC. It codes for CASSSWMGGDDEQYF.

The gene calls are TRBV6-4 and TRBJ2-1; D possibly uses TRBD1 or TRBD2 (6 bases each). This CDR3 has 14 amino acids. Germline CDR1 and CDR2: MRHNA and SNTAGT. The V end lost 4 bases, the J end lost 7 bases, and 14 bases lay between the germline ends. The CDR3 DNA follows: TGTGCCAGCAGTGCCGCTACAGGGAGGAATGAGCAGTTCTTC. Amino acid sequence: CASSAATGRNEQFF.

The chain links TRBV11-2 to TRBJ2-1; D not certain. Trimming removed 1 base at V and 10 bases at J, with 11 bases between. Germline CDR1 and CDR2: SGHAT and FQNNGV. CDR3 size: 13 residues. The CDR3 sequence is CASSLGSWWEQFF. The CDR3 DNA follows: TGTGCCAGCAGCTTAGGAAGTTGGTGGGAGCAGTTCTTC.

The V gene is TRBV28, the J gene TRBJ2-2, with a possible D match to TRBD2 (5 bases). This CDR3 region has 12 residues. The germline gives CDR1 MDHEN, CDR2 SYDVKM. V lost 6 bases to trimming and J lost 7 bases, with 9 bases between them. CDR3 coding DNA: TGTGCCAGCAGGACGGGGTTCGGGGAGCTGTTTTTT. This sequence encodes CASRTGFGELFF.